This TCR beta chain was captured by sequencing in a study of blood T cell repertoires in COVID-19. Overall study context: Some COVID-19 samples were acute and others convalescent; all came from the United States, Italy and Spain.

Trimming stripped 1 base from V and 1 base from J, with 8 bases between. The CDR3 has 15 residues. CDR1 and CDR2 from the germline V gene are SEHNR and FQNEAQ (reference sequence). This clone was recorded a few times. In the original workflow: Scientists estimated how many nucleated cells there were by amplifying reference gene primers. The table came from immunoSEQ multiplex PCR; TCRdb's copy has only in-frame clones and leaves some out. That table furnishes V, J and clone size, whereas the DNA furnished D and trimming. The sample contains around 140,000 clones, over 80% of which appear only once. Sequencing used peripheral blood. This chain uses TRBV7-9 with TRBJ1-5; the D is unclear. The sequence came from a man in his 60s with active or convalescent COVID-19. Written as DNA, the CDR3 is TGTGCCAGCAGCTTAGACACACCAAGCAATCAGCCCCAGCATTTT. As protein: CASSLDTPSNQPQHF.